This T cell receptor beta chain was recorded in a study of blood T cell repertoires in COVID-19. Germline V gene sequence: CDR1 MDHEN, CDR2 SYDVKM. V lost 4 bases, J lost 5 bases, and 12 bases stayed unmatched. CDR3 length: 18 residues. Assay: immunoSEQ multiplex PCR; the TCRdb copy retains only in-frame clones and omits some. This table has approximately 70,000 clones, nearly 90% appearing once. The table lists this clone with a count of one. Source material: peripheral blood. The source is a woman in her forties or fifties with COVID-19, enrolled during active disease. The rearrangement links TRBV28 to TRBJ2-1; TRBD2 agrees at 12 bases. CDR3 DNA: TGTGCCAGCAGTTCTGCTAGCGGGAGGGCCCCCAGGCACAATGAGCAGTTCTTC. Encoded protein: CASSSASGRAPRHNEQFF.